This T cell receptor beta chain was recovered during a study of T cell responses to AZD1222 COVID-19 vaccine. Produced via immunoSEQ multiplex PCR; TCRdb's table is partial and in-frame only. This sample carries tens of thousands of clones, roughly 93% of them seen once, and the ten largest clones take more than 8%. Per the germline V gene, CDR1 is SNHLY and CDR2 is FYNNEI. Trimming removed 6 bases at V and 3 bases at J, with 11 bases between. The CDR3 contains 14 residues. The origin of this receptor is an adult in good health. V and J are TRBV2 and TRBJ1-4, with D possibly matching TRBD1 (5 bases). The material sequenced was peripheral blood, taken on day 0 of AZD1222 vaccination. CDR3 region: CASSPGRANEKLFF. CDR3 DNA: TGTGCCAGCAGCCCGGGACGGGCTAATGAAAAACTGTTTTTT.